This T cell receptor beta chain was recorded in a study of blood T cell repertoires in COVID-19. As for the study in general: Samples came from the United States, Italy and Spain, spanning acute and convalescent COVID-19. T cells, B-cell-depleted T cells, or PBMCs supplied cDNA or gDNA.

The sample holds a few counts of this clone. Participants came from around 25 US areas, aged about 18 to 89 years. The germline V gene has CDR1 ENHRY and CDR2 SYGVKD. V lost 6 bases to trimming and J lost 10 bases, with 13 bases between them. The CDR3 has 13 residues. Per the original data handling: Amplification of reference gene primers was used by the study to estimate nucleated cell counts. Method: immunoSEQ multiplex PCR; TCRdb's copy keeps in-frame clones and lacks some. The DNA gave D and trimming, while V, J and clone size come from that table. This sample has hundreds of thousands of clones; 80% to 90% occur once, and the top ten carry 1% to 1.3%.

The sample consisted of PBMCs or T cells enriched from blood (not recorded which). The chain uses TRBV10-3 and TRBJ1-6, with D hard to call. The receptor's source is a man between 25 and 39 years old who had recovered from COVID-19. DNA for the CDR3: TGTGCCATCAGCCGGGATGAAGGCTCACCCCTCCACTTT. Translating gives CAISRDEGSPLHF.